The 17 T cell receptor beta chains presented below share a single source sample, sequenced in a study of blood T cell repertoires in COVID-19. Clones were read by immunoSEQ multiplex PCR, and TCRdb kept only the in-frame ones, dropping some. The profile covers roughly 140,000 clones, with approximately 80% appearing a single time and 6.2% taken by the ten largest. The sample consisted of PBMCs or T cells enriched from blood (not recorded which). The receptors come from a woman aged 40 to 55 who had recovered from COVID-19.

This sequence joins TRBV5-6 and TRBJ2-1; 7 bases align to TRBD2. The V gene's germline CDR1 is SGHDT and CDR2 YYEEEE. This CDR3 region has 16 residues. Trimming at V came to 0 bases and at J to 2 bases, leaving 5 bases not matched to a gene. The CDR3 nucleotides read TGTGCCAGCAGCTTGGTTCCGCTAGCGGCCTACAATGAGCAGTTCTTC. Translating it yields CASSLVPLAAYNEQFF.

The CDR3 spells CASSVNTGGSSTEQYF. The CDR3 bases are TGTGCCAGCAGCGTGAACACAGGGGGCTCGTCCACCGAGCAGTACTTC. This chain uses TRBV9 with TRBJ2-7; 9 bases align to TRBD1. The trim removed 2 bases at V and 6 bases at J, leaving 12 bases unmatched. The CDR3 sequence is 16 residues long. Germline CDR1 and CDR2: SGDLS and YYNGEE. The full variable domain, completed using reference TRBV9 and TRBJ2-7, is DSGVTQTPKHLITATGQRVTLRCSPRSGDLSVYWYQQSLDQGLQFLIQYYNGEERAKGNILERFSAQQFPDLHSELNLSSLELGDSALYFCASSVNTGGSSTEQYFGPGTRLTVT.

CDR3 sequence: CASTRGVPAYEQYF. CDR3 nucleotide sequence: TGTGCCAGCACCCGCGGGGTGCCCGCCTACGAGCAGTACTTC. This chain links TRBV3-1 (or the pseudogene TRBV3-2) with TRBJ2-7; tentatively, D is TRBD2 (6 bases). This CDR3 comprises 14 residues. Between the trimmed V and J ends, which lost 7 bases and 2 bases, there was a span of 15 bases. Germline V gene data show CDR1 as LGHDT and CDR2 as YNNKEL (reference sequence).

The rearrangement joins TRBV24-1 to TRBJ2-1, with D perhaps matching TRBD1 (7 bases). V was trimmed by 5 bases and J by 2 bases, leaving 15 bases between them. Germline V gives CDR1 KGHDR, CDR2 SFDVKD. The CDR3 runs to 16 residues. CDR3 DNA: TGTGCCACCAGTGGAGACACAGGGGAGGCCTACAATGAGCAGTTCTTC. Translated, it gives CATSGDTGEAYNEQFF.

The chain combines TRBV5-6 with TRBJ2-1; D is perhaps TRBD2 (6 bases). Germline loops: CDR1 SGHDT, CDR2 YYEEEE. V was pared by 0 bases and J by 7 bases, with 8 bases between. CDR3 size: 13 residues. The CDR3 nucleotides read TGTGCCAGCAGCTTGGCCGGGACTAATGAGCAGTTCTTC. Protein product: CASSLAGTNEQFF.

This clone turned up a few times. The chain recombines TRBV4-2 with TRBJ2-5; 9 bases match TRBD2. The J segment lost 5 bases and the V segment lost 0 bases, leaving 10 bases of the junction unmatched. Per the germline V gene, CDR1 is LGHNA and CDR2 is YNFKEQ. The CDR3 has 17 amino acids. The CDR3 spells CASSQEMAAGGQETQYF. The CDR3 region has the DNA TGTGCCAGCAGCCAAGAAATGGCGGCGGGAGGGCAGGAGACCCAGTACTTC.

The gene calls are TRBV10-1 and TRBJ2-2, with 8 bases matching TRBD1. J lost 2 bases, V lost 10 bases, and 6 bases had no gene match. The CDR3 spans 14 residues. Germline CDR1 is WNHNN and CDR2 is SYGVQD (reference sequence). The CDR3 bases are TGCGCCACTACGGACAGGGTCAACACCGGGGAGCTGTTTTTT. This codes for CATTDRVNTGELFF.

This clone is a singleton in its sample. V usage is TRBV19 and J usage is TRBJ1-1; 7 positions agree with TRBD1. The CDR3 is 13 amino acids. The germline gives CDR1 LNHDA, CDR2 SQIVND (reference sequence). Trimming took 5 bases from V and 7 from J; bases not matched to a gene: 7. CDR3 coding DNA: TGTGCCAGTAGTCCCCAGGGGGTTGGTGAAGCTTTCTTT. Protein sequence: CASSPQGVGEAFF.

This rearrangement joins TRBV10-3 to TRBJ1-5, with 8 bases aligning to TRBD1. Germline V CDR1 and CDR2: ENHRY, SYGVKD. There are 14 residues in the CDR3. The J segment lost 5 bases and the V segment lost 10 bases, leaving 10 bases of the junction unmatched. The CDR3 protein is CATNGQGRDQPQHF. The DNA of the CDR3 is TGTGCCACAAACGGACAGGGTAGGGATCAGCCCCAGCATTTT.

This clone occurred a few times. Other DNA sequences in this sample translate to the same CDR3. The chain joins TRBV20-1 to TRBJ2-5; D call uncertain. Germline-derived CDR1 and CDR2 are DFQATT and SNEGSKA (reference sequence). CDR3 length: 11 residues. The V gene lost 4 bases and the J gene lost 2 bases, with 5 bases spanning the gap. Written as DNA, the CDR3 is TGCAGTGCTACACAGCAAGAGACCCAGTACTTC. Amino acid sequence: CSATQQETQYF.

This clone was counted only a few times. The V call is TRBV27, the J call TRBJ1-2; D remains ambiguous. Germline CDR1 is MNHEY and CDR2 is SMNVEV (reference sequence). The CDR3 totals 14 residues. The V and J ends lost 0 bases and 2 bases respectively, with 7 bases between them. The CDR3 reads CASSLSTDNYGYTF. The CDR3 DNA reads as TGTGCCAGCAGTTTATCCACAGACAACTATGGCTACACCTTC.

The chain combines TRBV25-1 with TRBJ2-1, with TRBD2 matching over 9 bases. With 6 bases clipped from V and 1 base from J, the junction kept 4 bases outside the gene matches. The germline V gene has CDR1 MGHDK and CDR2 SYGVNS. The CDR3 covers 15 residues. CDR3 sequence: CASSLAGVSYNEQFF. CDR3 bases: TGTGCCAGCAGCTTAGCGGGAGTTTCCTACAATGAGCAGTTCTTC. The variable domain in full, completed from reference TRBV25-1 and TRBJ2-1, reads EADIYQTPRYLVIGTGKKITLECSQTMGHDKMYWYQQDPGMELHLIHYSYGVNSTEKGDLSSESTVSRIRTEHFPLTLESARPSHTSQYLCASSLAGVSYNEQFFGPGTRLTVL.

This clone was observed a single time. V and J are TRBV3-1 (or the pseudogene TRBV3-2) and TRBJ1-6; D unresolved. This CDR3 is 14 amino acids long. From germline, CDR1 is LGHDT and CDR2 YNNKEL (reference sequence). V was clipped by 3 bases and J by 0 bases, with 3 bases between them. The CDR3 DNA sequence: TGTGCCAGCAGCCACTCCTCCTATAATTCACCCCTCCACTTT. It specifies CASSHSSYNSPLHF.

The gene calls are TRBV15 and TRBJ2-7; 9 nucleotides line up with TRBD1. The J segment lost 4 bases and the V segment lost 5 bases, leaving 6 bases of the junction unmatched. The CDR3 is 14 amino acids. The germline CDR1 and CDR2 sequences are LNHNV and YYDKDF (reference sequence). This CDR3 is CATSAGDRVYEQYF. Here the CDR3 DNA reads TGTGCCACCAGCGCCGGGGACAGGGTTTACGAGCAGTACTTC.

Here the CDR3 DNA reads TGTGCCAGCAGCCAGGGGACAGGGGATCAGCCCCAGCATTTT. Protein: CASSQGTGDQPQHF. The chain couples TRBV3-1 (or the pseudogene TRBV3-2) to TRBJ1-5, with 10 bases identical to TRBD1. The germline V gene encodes CDR1 LGHDT and CDR2 YNNKEL (reference sequence). V shed 3 bases, J shed 5 bases, and the junction held 1 base outside the gene matches. CDR3 length equals 14 residues.

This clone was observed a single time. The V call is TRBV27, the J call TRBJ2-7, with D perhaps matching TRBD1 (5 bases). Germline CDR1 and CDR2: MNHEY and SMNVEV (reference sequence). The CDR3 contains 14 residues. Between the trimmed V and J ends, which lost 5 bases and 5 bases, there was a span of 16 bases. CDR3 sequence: CASSLGQTANEQYF. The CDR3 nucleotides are TGTGCCAGCAGTCTCGGACAAACAGCAAACGAGCAGTACTTC.

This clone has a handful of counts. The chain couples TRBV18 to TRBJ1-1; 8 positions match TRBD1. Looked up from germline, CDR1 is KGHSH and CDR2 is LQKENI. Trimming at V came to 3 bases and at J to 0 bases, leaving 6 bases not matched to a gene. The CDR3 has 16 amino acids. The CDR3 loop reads CASSPASGGMNTEAFF. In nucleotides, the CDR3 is TGTGCCAGCTCACCGGCCTCAGGGGGCATGAACACTGAAGCTTTCTTT.